These 5 T cell receptor beta chains originate from one sample sequenced in a study of blood T cell repertoires in COVID-19. Sequenced by immunoSEQ multiplex PCR; TCRdb stores in-frame clones only, minus some. The sample holds more than 95,000 clones; around 85% are singletons and the top ten take roughly 3.2%. The material sequenced was peripheral blood. The receptors come from a woman aged 80 or older with COVID-19, enrolled during active disease.

This clone was detected only once. J is TRBJ2-5 and V is TRBV18, with D tentatively TRBD1 (6 bases). Germline lookup yields CDR1 KGHSH and CDR2 LQKENI. V was cut by 3 bases and J by 5 bases, with 16 bases left in between. This CDR3 has 15 amino acids. CDR3 coding DNA: TGTGCCAGCTCACCCGGGACACTCTCAGGGGAGACCCAGTACTTC. It encodes CASSPGTLSGETQYF.

The chain combines TRBV4-1 with TRBJ2-3; 10 bases match TRBD2. J gave up 1 base and V 4 bases, and 2 bases lay outside the gene matches. This CDR3 has 15 residues. Germline loops: CDR1 MGHRA, CDR2 YSYEKL. CDR3 nucleotide sequence: TGCGCCAGCAGCCCCGGGACTAGCGGCACAGATACGCAGTATTTT. This translates into CASSPGTSGTDTQYF.

The J gene is TRBJ1-5, the V gene TRBV28; D may be TRBD1 (5 bases). The germline CDR1 and CDR2 sequences are MDHEN and SYDVKM. Between the trimmed V and J ends, which lost 6 bases and 7 bases, there was a span of 7 bases. The CDR3 is 11 amino acids. The CDR3 protein is CASRNRQPQHF. The CDR3 bases are TGTGCCAGCAGGAACAGGCAGCCCCAGCATTTT.

The chain joins TRBV11-2 to TRBJ1-6; 8 bases map to TRBD1. Trimming removed 5 bases from V and 9 bases from J; junction bases left unmatched: 6. Germline CDR1 SGHAT, CDR2 FQNNGV. The CDR3 covers 14 residues. The CDR3 DNA sequence: TGTGCCAGCAGCCCGGGACAGGCTTTTTCACCCCTCCACTTT. As protein: CASSPGQAFSPLHF.

V gene TRBV10-3 combines with J gene TRBJ1-5; no clear D gene. The V end lost 5 bases, the J end lost 5 bases, and 13 bases lay between the germline ends. Germline loops: CDR1 ENHRY, CDR2 SYGVKD. This CDR3 is 14 amino acids long. CDR3 sequence reads: CAISSGSLDQPQHF. The CDR3, as DNA: TGTGCCATCAGTTCCGGGTCCCTTGATCAGCCCCAGCATTTT.